This TCR beta chain was identified during a study of blood T cell repertoires in COVID-19. V shed 8 bases and J shed 1 base, with 24 bases lying between them. This CDR3 contains 17 residues. Germline values: CDR1 MDHEN, CDR2 SYDVKM. Produced via immunoSEQ multiplex PCR; TCRdb's table is partial and in-frame only. In the table there are about 370,000 clones, 75% to 90% of which are singletons. The chain uses TRBV28 and TRBJ2-7; D is possibly TRBD2 (6 bases). The origin of this receptor is a young man who had recovered from COVID-19. Material for sequencing was PBMCs or T cells enriched from blood (not recorded which). DNA of the CDR3: TGTGCCAGCGAGGGGAGCGGCTATCCCGGGGGATCCTACGAGCAGTACTTC. Its translation: CASEGSGYPGGSYEQYF.